This TCR beta chain was sequenced in a study of shared clonotypes between healthy human individuals. In the study overall: Serving as donors were two women and a few men, whose ages spanned 18 to 49.

Notes on the study in general: The authors sampled blood alone, and tissue repertoires likely differ.

The method was immunoSEQ multiplex PCR; TCRdb's version includes in-frame clones alone and lacks a portion of them. The sample lists roughly 490,000 clones, less than 80% occurring once. Details on this clone: Its antigen is not identified.

Germline V CDR1 and CDR2: SGHVS, FNYEAQ. Trimming at V came to 5 bases and at J to 5 bases, leaving 9 bases not matched to a gene. This CDR3 spans 15 amino acids. The source of this sequence is a woman between 40 and 50 years old in good health. Some clones in this sample may be carry-over from other donors' samples. This rearrangement joins TRBV7-6 to TRBJ2-5, with 9 nucleotides matching TRBD1. Input material: PBMCs. This CDR3 is CASSPPGTGQETQYF. DNA for the CDR3: TGTGCCAGCAGCCCCCCCGGGACAGGGCAGGAGACCCAGTACTTC.